Following are 15 T cell receptor beta chains from one sample sequenced in a study of T cells in tuberculosis. Data came from immunoSEQ multiplex PCR; TCRdb stores just in-frame clones and leaves some out. The repertoire holds tens of thousands of clones, with over 90% as singletons. The sequenced sample consisted of PBMCs. Receptors originate from a donor between 5 and 29 years old with latent tuberculosis or without tuberculosis infection.

The chain employs TRBV5-6 and TRBJ2-1, with D possibly matching TRBD1 (6 bases). Germline assignment: CDR1 SGHDT and CDR2 YYEEEE. V dropped 4 bases and J dropped 2 bases, with 22 bases sitting between them. This CDR3 contains 18 residues. Here the CDR3 DNA reads TGTGCCAGCAGCCCGCCCCCCTTTGCAGGGGATGCCTACAATGAGCAGTTCTTC. Encoded protein: CASSPPPFAGDAYNEQFF.

This chain connects TRBV15 to TRBJ1-5, with 11 nucleotides matching TRBD1. CDR1 LNHNV and CDR2 YYDKDF come from the germline V gene (reference sequence). V shed 1 base and J 6 bases; nucleotides not matched to a gene: 5. This CDR3 spans 16 amino acids. The CDR3 loop reads CATSRGRDRGVQPQHF. The CDR3 DNA is TGTGCCACCAGCAGAGGAAGGGACAGGGGGGTTCAGCCCCAGCATTTT.

The V gene is TRBV5-1, the J gene TRBJ2-3, with 8 bases fitting TRBD2. CDR1 SGHRS and CDR2 YFSETQ come from the germline V gene. There are 16 residues in the CDR3. After removal of 2 bases from V and 0 bases from J, the junction contained 5 bases not matched to a gene. CDR3 region: CASSFPSSGSTDTQYF. The DNA for the CDR3 is TGCGCCAGCAGCTTTCCGTCTAGCGGGAGCACAGATACGCAGTATTTT.

The J gene is TRBJ2-3, the V gene TRBV7-2; D is possibly TRBD1 (6 bases). This CDR3 is 15 amino acids long. Germline values: CDR1 SGHTA, CDR2 FQGNSA. Trimming left V 4 bases short and J 4 bases short, with 15 bases between. The CDR3 sequence is CASSSLGAGADTQYF. CDR3 sequence (DNA): TGTGCCAGCAGCTCCCTAGGGGCAGGGGCAGATACGCAGTATTTT.

The sample holds a few counts of this clone. The chain recombines TRBV4-1 with TRBJ2-1; perhaps TRBD2 as D (7 bases). The CDR3 sequence is 16 residues long. Per germline, CDR1 MGHRA and CDR2 YSYEKL. Trimming pared 0 bases from V and 4 bases from J, leaving 13 bases between. The CDR3 DNA reads TGCGCCAGCAGCCAAGATCCGGGGGGCCGATACAATGAGCAGTTCTTC. Its protein is CASSQDPGGRYNEQFF.

J is TRBJ2-3 and V is TRBV6-1; 11 bases agree with TRBD2. The V gene's germline CDR1 is MNHNS and CDR2 SASEGT. The CDR3 covers 14 residues. The V and J ends lost 5 bases and 4 bases, in that order; junction bases with no gene match: 2. The CDR3 is CASSLAGGPDTQYF. Here the CDR3 DNA reads TGTGCCAGCAGTCTAGCGGGGGGCCCAGATACGCAGTATTTT.

The V call is TRBV6-6, the J call TRBJ1-2; D remains unclear. Germline CDR1 MNHNY, CDR2 SVGAGI (reference sequence). Trimming removed 6 bases at V and 4 bases at J, with 12 bases between. The CDR3 extends over 13 amino acids. The DNA of the CDR3 is TGTGCCAGCAGAGACCAGGTCCTCTATGGCTACACCTTC. Its protein product is CASRDQVLYGYTF.

This clone was seen a single time. This chain uses TRBV7-9 with TRBJ1-1; D unresolved. From germline, CDR1 is SEHNR and CDR2 FQNEAQ (reference sequence). This CDR3 contains 12 residues. V gave up 5 bases and J gave up 2 bases, with 6 bases separating them. The CDR3 here is CASSQSNTEAFF. The CDR3 bases are TGTGCCAGCAGCCAATCCAACACTGAAGCTTTCTTT. Looking up the rest from reference TRBV7-9 and TRBJ1-1 gives the full variable domain: DTGVSQNPRHKITKRGQNVTFRCDPISEHNRLYWYRQTLGQGPEFLTYFQNEAQLEKSRLLSDRFSAERPKGSFSTLEIQRTEQGDSAMYLCASSQSNTEAFFGQGTRLTVV.

This clone has just a few counts. The chain links TRBV18 to TRBJ2-5, with unresolved D. The CDR3 sequence is 17 residues long. V was pared by 2 bases and J by 2 bases, with 18 bases between. CDR1 is KGHSH and CDR2 is LQKENI in the germline V gene. In nucleotides, the CDR3 is TGTGCCAGCTCACCAAAACTTGTGCGCTTCGCACAAGAGACCCAGTACTTC. It codes for CASSPKLVRFAQETQYF.

This chain links TRBV14 with TRBJ1-2; D is undetermined. This CDR3 has 13 residues. Germline V gene lookup returns CDR1 SGHDN and CDR2 FVKESK. With 6 bases removed from V and 4 bases from J, the gap between germline ends came to 12 bases. CDR3 nucleotides: TGTGCCAGCAGTGAAGAGGGCGGCTATGGCTACACCTTC. Translating gives CASSEEGGYGYTF.

The chain recombines TRBV27 with TRBJ2-5; D is perhaps TRBD2 (5 bases). The CDR3 length is 15 residues. Germline CDR1 and CDR2: MNHEY and SMNVEV (reference sequence). Trimming took off 2 bases at V and 5 bases at J, with 15 bases between the two ends. CDR3 region: CASSLAPGMGETQYF. The CDR3 region has the DNA TGTGCCAGCAGTTTAGCGCCGGGAATGGGCGAGACCCAGTACTTC.

The J gene is TRBJ2-2, the V gene TRBV6-5; D unclear. The V end lost 7 bases, the J end lost 6 bases, and 15 bases lay between the germline ends. The germline V gene has CDR1 MNHEY and CDR2 SVGAGI. CDR3 size: 14 residues. The CDR3 reads CASKRRFVPGELFF. The CDR3 region has the DNA TGTGCCAGCAAGAGAAGATTTGTTCCCGGGGAGCTGTTTTTT.

The chain couples TRBV12-5 to TRBJ2-1, with D unresolved. Germline lookup yields CDR1 LGHNT and CDR2 FRNRAP. Trimming pared 2 bases from V and 0 bases from J, leaving 14 bases between. This CDR3 region has 17 residues. In DNA form, the CDR3 reads TGTGCTAGTGGTTTGATAGCCTCACCGAGCTCCTACAATGAGCAGTTCTTC. Its protein product is CASGLIASPSSYNEQFF.

The J gene is TRBJ2-3, the V gene TRBV18; 7 nucleotides line up with TRBD1. Germline values: CDR1 KGHSH, CDR2 LQKENI. Trimming took 3 bases from V and 0 from J; bases not matched to a gene: 6. CDR3 length: 16 amino acids. Written as DNA, the CDR3 is TGTGCCAGCTCACCGGGACAGTTGACTAGCACAGATACGCAGTATTTT. Protein product: CASSPGQLTSTDTQYF.

V and J are TRBV19 and TRBJ2-3; tentatively, D is TRBD2 (6 bases). Trimming pared 11 bases from V and 0 bases from J, leaving 15 bases between. The CDR3 contains 14 residues. Per germline, CDR1 LNHDA and CDR2 SQIVND (reference sequence). The CDR3, as DNA: TGTGCCTGCGTCGGGGGATATAGCACAGATACGCAGTATTTT. As protein: CACVGGYSTDTQYF. Together with reference TRBV19 and TRBJ2-3, the CDR3 gives the full variable domain: DGGITQSPKYLFRKEGQNVTLSCEQNLNHDAMYWYRQDPGQGLRLIYYSQIVNDFQKGDIAEGYSVSREKKESFPLTVTSAQKNPTAFYLCACVGGYSTDTQYFGPGTRLTVL.